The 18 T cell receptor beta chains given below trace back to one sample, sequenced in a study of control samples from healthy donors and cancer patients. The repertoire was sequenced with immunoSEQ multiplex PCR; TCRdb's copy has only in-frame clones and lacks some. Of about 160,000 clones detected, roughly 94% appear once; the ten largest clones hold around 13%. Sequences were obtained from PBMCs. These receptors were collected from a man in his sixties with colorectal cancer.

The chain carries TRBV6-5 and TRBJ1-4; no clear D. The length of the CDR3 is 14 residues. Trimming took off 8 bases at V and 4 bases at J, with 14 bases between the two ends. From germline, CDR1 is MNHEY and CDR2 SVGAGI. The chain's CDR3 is CASRRDEGNEKLFF. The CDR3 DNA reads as TGTGCCAGCCGAAGGGATGAGGGTAATGAAAAACTGTTTTTT.

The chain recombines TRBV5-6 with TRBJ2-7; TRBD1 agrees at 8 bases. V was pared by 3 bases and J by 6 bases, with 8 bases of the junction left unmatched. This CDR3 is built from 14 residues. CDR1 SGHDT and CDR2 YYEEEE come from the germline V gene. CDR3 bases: TGTGCCAGCAGCTCAGGGGGCCACAGAGGCGAGCAGTACTTC. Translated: CASSSGGHRGEQYF.

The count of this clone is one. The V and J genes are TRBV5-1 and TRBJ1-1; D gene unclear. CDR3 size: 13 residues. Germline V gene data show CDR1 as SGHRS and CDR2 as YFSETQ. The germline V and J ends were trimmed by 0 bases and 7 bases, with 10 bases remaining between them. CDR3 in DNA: TGCGCCAGCAGCTTGGACGGTCCAGGTGAAGCTTTCTTT. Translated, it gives CASSLDGPGEAFF.

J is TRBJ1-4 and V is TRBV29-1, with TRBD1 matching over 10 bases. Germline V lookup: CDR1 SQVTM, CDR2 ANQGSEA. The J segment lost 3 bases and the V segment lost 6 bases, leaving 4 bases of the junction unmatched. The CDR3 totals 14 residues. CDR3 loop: CSVRQGAANEKLFF. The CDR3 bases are TGCAGCGTGCGACAGGGGGCAGCTAATGAAAAACTGTTTTTT.

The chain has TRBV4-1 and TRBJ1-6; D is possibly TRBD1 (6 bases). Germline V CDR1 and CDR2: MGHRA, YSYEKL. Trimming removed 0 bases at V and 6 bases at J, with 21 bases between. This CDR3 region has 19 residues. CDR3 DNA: TGCGCCAGCAGCCAAGATCGGGGGGGCTTTGGACTCTTTAATTCACCCCTCCACTTT. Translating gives CASSQDRGGFGLFNSPLHF.

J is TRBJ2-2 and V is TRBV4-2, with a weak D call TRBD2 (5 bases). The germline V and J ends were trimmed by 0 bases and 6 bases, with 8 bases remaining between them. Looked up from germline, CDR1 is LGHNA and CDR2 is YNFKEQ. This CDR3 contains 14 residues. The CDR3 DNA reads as TGTGCCAGCAGCCAAGATAAGGGAGCCGGGGAGCTGTTTTTT. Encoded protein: CASSQDKGAGELFF.

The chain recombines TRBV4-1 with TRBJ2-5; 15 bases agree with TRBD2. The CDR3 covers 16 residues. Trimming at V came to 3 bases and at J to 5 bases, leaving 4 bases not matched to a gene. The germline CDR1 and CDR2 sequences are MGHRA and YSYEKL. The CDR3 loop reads CASSQSGTSGGETQYF. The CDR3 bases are TGCGCCAGCAGCCAGAGTGGGACTAGCGGGGGGGAGACCCAGTACTTC.

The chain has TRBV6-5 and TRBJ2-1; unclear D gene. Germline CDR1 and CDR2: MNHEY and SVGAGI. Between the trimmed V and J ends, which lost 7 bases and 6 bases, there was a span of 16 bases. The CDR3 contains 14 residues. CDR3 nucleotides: TGTGCCAGCACGGACGCTCTGAGGACCAATGAGCAGTTCTTC. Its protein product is CASTDALRTNEQFF.

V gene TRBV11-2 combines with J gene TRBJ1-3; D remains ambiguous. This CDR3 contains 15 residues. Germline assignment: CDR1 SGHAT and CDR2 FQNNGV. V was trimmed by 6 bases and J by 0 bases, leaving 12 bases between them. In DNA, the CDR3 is TGTGCCAGCAGAGACCGACGGTCCTCTGGAAACACCATATATTTT. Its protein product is CASRDRRSSGNTIYF.

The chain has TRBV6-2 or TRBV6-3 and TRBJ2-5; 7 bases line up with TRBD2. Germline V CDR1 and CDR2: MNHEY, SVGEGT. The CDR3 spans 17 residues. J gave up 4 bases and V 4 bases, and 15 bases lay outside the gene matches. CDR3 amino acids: CASSSPRFRGEGETQYF. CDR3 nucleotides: TGTGCCAGCAGTTCCCCAAGGTTTCGGGGGGAGGGAGAGACCCAGTACTTC.

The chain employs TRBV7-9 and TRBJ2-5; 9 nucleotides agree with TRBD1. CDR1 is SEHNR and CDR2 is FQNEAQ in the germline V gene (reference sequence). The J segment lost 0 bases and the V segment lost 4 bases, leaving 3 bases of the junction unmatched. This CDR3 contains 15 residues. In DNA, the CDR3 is TGTGCCAGCAGCTCTGGACAGGGGCACCAAGAGACCCAGTACTTC. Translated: CASSSGQGHQETQYF.

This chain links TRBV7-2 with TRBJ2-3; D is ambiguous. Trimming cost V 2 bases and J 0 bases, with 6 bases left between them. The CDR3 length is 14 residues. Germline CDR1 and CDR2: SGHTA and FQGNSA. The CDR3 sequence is CASSLIGSTDTQYF. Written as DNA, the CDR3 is TGTGCCAGCAGCTTAATTGGGAGCACAGATACGCAGTATTTT.

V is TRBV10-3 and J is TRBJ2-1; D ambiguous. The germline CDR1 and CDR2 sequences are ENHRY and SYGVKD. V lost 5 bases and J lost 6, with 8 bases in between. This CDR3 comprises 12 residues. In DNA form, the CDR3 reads TGTGCCATCAGTTGGGAAGGCAATGAGCAGTTCTTC. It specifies CAISWEGNEQFF.

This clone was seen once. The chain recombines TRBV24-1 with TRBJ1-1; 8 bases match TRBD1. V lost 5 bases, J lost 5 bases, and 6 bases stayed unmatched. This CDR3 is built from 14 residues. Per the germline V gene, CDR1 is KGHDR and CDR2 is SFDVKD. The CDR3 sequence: CATSGSGGQTEAFF. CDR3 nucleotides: TGTGCCACCAGTGGATCAGGGGGCCAGACTGAAGCTTTCTTT.

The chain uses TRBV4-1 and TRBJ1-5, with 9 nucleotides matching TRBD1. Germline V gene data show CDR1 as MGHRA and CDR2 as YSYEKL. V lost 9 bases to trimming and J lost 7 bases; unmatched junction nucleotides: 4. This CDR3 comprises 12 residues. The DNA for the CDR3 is TGCGCCAGTGGACAGGGGCGGCAGCCCCAGCATTTT. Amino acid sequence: CASGQGRQPQHF.

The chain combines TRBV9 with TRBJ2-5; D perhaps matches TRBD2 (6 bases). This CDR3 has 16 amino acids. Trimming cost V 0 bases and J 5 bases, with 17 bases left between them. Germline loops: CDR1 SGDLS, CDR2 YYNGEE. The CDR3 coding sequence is TGTGCCAGCAGCGTAGGAGGAAGGGAGGCCCAGGAGACCCAGTACTTC. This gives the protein CASSVGGREAQETQYF.

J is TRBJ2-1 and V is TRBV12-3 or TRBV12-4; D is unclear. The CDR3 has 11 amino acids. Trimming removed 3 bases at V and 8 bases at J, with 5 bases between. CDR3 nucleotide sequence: TGTGCCAGCAGTTTGGGCGATGAGCAGTTCTTC. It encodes CASSLGDEQFF.

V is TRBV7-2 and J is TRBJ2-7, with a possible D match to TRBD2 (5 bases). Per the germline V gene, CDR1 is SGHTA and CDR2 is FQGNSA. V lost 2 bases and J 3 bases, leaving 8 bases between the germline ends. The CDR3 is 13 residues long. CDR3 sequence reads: CASSLSGNYEQYF. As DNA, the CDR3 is TGTGCCAGCAGCTTAAGCGGCAACTACGAGCAGTACTTC.